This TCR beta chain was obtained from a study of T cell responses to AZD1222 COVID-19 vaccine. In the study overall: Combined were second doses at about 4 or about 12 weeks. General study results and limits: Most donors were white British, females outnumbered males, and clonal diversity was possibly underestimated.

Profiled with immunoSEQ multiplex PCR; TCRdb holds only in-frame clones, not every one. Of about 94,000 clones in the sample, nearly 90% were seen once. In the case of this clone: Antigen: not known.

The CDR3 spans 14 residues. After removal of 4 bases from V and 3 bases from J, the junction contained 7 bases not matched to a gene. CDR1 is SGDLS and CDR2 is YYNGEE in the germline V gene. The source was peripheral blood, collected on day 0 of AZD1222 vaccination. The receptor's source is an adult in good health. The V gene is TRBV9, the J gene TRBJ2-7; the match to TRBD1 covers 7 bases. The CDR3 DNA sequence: TGTGCCAGCAGCCCCCTGACAGGGAACTACGAGCAGTACTTC. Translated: CASSPLTGNYEQYF.